The 13 T cell receptor delta chains reported below all come from one sample, sequenced in a study of γδ T cells in repeated Plasmodium falciparum infection (dated by TCRdb to 2020 to 2023). For bulk TCR repertoire analysis, Vgamma9/Vdelta2+ and Vdelta2-negative gammadelta T cell populations were flow-sorted out of peripheral blood mononuclear cells. The library came from multiplex PCR. The sequencing machine was an Illumina MiSeq. TCRdb reanalyzed the public reads with the CATT caller, and identical DNA sequences were merged afterwards. In all, the sample holds around 89,000 delta-chain clones, and under 1.5% of those were seen once. The top ten clones comprise under 10% of the sample. Sequencing input: gamma-delta T cells from blood. These receptors were taken from a pool of human donors (malaria-infected and uninfected, not separated).

This clone turned up a few times. The translation of this DNA and the TCRdb protein of a much larger clone differ at residue 9, probably owing to a read error; the protein shown here is translated from the DNA. The chain is built from TRDV1 and TRDJ1; D is perhaps TRDD3 (5 bases). V lost 0 bases, J lost 11 bases, and 16 bases lay in between. The CDR3 totals 14 residues. Per germline, CDR1 TSWWSYY and CDR2 QGS. CDR3 loop: CALGELRGVVKLIF. CDR3 nucleotides: TGTGCTCTTGGGGAACTACGGGGGGTCGTTAAGCTCATCTTT.

This clone was counted at least ten times. The mismatch at residue 10 between this DNA's translation and the TCRdb protein of a much larger clone likely reflects a read error; the protein shown is translated from the DNA. V usage is TRDV2 and J usage is TRDJ1; unclear D gene. As TCRdb names no J gene, one was assigned here on the basis of a DNA match to germline. This CDR3 region has 14 residues. Germline CDR1 and CDR2: GEAIGNYY and EKD. The CDR3 reads CACDTGTCTVKLIF. The CDR3 DNA sequence: TGTGCCTGTGACACCGGTACCTGCACCGTTAAACTCATCTTT.

This clone was seen a handful of times. TCRdb assigns this DNA the protein of a much larger clone, which departs from its translation at residue 7; this likely reflects a read error, and the protein shown comes from translating the DNA. The J gene is TRDJ1, the V gene TRDV2; D is ambiguous. TCRdb gives no J gene; it was assigned here by matching the DNA to germline. The CDR3 extends over 14 amino acids. Germline V gene data show CDR1 as GEAIGNYY and CDR2 as EKD. Deletions cut 0 bases from V and 1 base from J, with 8 bases between. The chain's CDR3 is CACDTGPCTDKLIF. The CDR3 DNA reads as TGTGCCTGTGACACCGGTCCCTGCACCGATAAACTCATCTTT.

In this sample, this clone turned up a few times. One base separates it from a far larger clone, so it is likely a read error. The sample has other DNA sequences that encode this CDR3 too. CDR3 bases: TGTGCCTGTGAGCCCCTGGGGGATTACACCGATAAACTCATCTTT. Translation gives CACEPLGDYTDKLIF. J is TRDJ1 and V is TRDV2; 9 bases are shared with TRDD3. The J gene was not available in TCRdb and was assigned here by matching the DNA to germline segments. The CDR3 is 15 amino acids. V lost 4 bases and J lost 0; bases outside the gene matches: 5. Germline V CDR1 and CDR2: GEAIGNYY, EKD.

Details on this clone: TCRdb attributes to this sequence the protein of a much larger clone, which differs from the DNA translation at residue 17; a read error is likely, and the protein displayed is translated from the DNA. There is no J gene call, but TRDV1 is given as the V gene; the D segment call TRDD3 is taken from the table without a DNA check. The germline V gene encodes CDR1 TSWWSYY and CDR2 QGS. The CDR3 is made up of 19 amino acids. The CDR3 loop reads CALGEITYWGILWPDKPIF. The CDR3 DNA sequence: TGTGCTCTTGGGGAAATCACGTACTGGGGGATACTTTGGCCCGATAAACCCATCTTT.

This clone was seen only a few times. TCRdb shows a much larger clone's protein in place of this DNA's translation, and the two differ at residue 13, likely through a read error; the protein shown is translated from the DNA. This sequence joins TRDV1 and TRDJ1; 10 bases fit TRDD3. This CDR3 is 19 amino acids long. V was clipped by 2 bases and J by 1 base; unmatched bases: 13. Germline values: CDR1 TSWWSYY, CDR2 QGS. In DNA, the CDR3 is TGTGCTCTTGGGGAAATGCACGTTAGGGGGATACGGTTCACCGATAAACTCATCTTT. Translating gives CALGEMHVRGIRFTDKLIF.

As for this clone: At one of its ends the junction is not consistent with the germline gene, which may arise from a read error. The V and J genes are TRDV1 and TRDJ1; TRDD3 agrees at 11 bases. No J gene is reported in TCRdb; it was inferred here by comparing the DNA with germline. The CDR3 contains 20 residues. In germline, CDR1 is TSWWSYY, CDR2 QGS. The CDR3 loop is CAIGELVWGILLPNTDKLIF. The DNA of the CDR3 is TGTGCTATTGGGGAATTGGTCTGGGGGATACTCCTCCCTAACACCGATAAACTCATCTTT.

Ten or more counts support this clone. The rearrangement links TRDV1 to TRDJ1, with a possible D match to TRDD2 (6 bases). The germline V gene encodes CDR1 TSWWSYY and CDR2 QGS. With 7 bases removed from V and 0 bases from J, the gap between germline ends came to 36 bases. This CDR3 has 22 residues. DNA of the CDR3: TGTGCTCTTGAATCGCCCCCTTCCGAGTTCTTTAAGGGAAACCCGTACACCGATAAACTCATCTTT. It is translated as CALESPPSEFFKGNPYTDKLIF.

This clone was observed a few times. The translation of this DNA and the TCRdb protein of a much larger clone differ at residue 11, probably owing to a read error; the protein shown here is translated from the DNA. The chain couples TRDV2 to TRDJ1; 8 bases match TRDD3. The J gene comes from matching the DNA to germline here; TCRdb lacks it. Germline V gene data show CDR1 as GEAIGNYY and CDR2 as EKD. This CDR3 is built from 16 residues. With V trimmed by 3 bases and J by 3 bases, 11 bases remained unmatched. CDR3 sequence (DNA): TGTGCCTGTGACCCCCTGGGTGTACTGGGGGCCGATAAACTCATCTTT. This codes for CACDPLGVLGADKLIF.

With regard to this clone: Translating this DNA gives a protein that differs at residue 4 from the TCRdb one, which belongs to a much larger clone; a read error is likely, and the protein shown is this translation. The CDR3 sequence is CALRKGDPTSWGLTYTDKLIF. The CDR3 DNA reads as TGTGCTCTTAGGAAGGGGGATCCTACGAGCTGGGGGTTAACGTACACCGATAAACTCATCTTT. The rearrangement joins TRDV1 to TRDJ1, with a weak D call TRDD3 (7 bases). Here the J gene came from matching the DNA to germline, since TCRdb omits it. V gave up 8 bases and J gave up 0 bases, with 34 bases separating them. Germline CDR1 is TSWWSYY and CDR2 is QGS. The CDR3 is made up of 21 amino acids.

A few counts support this clone. It differs at one base from a far larger clone, so likely a read error. At the DNA level, this CDR3 is encoded by other sequences in the same sample as well. The V gene corresponds to TRDV1; no J gene was called; the table's D call of TRDD3 was not tested on the DNA. Germline CDR1 and CDR2: TSWWSYY and QGS. The CDR3 is 25 residues long. This CDR3 is CALGDILGLRRITGGFPRHTDKLIF. CDR3 nucleotides: TGTGCTCTTGGGGACATTTTGGGCCTTCGAAGAATTACTGGGGGATTTCCAAGGCACACCGATAAGCTCATCTTT.

In its sample, this clone was seen a few times. This may come from a read error, since a much larger clone is one base off. Other DNA variants within this sample encode the same CDR3. The chain joins TRDV1 to TRDJ1; 10 positions match TRDD3. Germline lookup yields CDR1 TSWWSYY and CDR2 QGS. CDR3 length equals 21 residues. V was clipped by 1 base and J by 2 bases; unmatched bases: 19. CDR3 sequence: CALGERYLPHNWGILTDKLIF. The CDR3 nucleotides are TGTGCTCTTGGGGAACGCTACCTTCCACACAACTGGGGGATCCTTACCGATAAACTCATCTTT.

This clone was seen ten or more times. At the DNA level, this CDR3 is encoded by other sequences in the same sample as well. V usage is TRDV1 and J usage is TRDJ3; 12 nucleotides match TRDD3. The V gene's germline CDR1 is TSWWSYY and CDR2 QGS. V shed 2 bases and J 0 bases; nucleotides not matched to a gene: 14. The CDR3 has 23 residues. Here the CDR3 DNA reads TGTGCTCTTGGGGAATCGGCGAACGACTGGGGGATACCGAGCTCCTGGGACACCCGACAGATGTTTTTC. This sequence encodes CALGESANDWGIPSSWDTRQMFF.